Sequencing of this TCR beta chain was carried out in a study of blood T cells in healthy people across ages. This clonotype has a handful of counts. For the second PCR, which ran for about 7 to 11 cycles, a sample-barcoded 5' primer and a J-beta primer mix were used. TCRdb called the 5' RACE reads again in MiXCR, with one record for every CDR3 protein. This sample has around 800,000 distinct CDR3 sequences, with about a quarter found just once. J gave up 7 bases and V 2 bases, and 11 bases lay outside the gene matches. Germline V lookup: CDR1 SGHDN, CDR2 FVKESK. The CDR3 runs 16 residues. These data were likewise used in another study, on T cells of mothers and their children.

The sample taken for sequencing was blood. The chain joins TRBV14 to TRBJ2-1; 7 bases are shared with TRBD2. The TCR was taken from a boy aged 10-17 years in good health. CDR3 nucleotide sequence: TGTGCCAGCAGCCAACCATGGACTAGAAGAGGGAATGAGCAGTTCTTC. Its protein product is CASSQPWTRRGNEQFF.